This T cell receptor (beta chain) was profiled in a study of blood T cells in healthy people across ages. Study outcomes and limitations: Strong correlation existed between TCR beta diversity and naive T cell percentage.

It was with a sample-barcoded 5' primer and a J-beta primer mix that a second PCR of about 7 to 12 cycles was run. TCRdb reprocessed the 5' RACE reads via MiXCR and lists one record per CDR3 protein. The sample shows roughly 1,300,000 distinct CDR3 sequences, roughly 60% of them seen only once. As to this clonotype: The antigen remains unidentified. The junction shows a germline mismatch at one end, possibly a read error.

The receptor was derived from a man aged 18 to 35 in good health. The specimen was blood.

The chain's CDR3 is CASTGTGESQSQHF. The CDR3, as DNA: TGTGCCAGCACTGGGACAGGGGAGAGTCAGTCCCAGCATTTT. J is TRBJ1-5 and V is TRBV25-1; 10 nucleotides line up with TRBD1. The CDR3 is 14 residues long. Germline values: CDR1 MGHDK, CDR2 SYGVNS.